This T cell receptor (beta chain) comes out of a study of cytomegalovirus exposure and HLA in healthy donors. Overall study findings and caveats: Reportedly, cytomegalovirus status was diagnosed with high sensitivity and specificity. Listed as cytomegalovirus-associated were 164 TCR beta chains.

CDR1 and CDR2 from the germline V gene are MNHEY and SMNVEV (reference sequence). CDR3 length equals 15 residues. Trimming took off 6 bases at V and 0 bases at J, with 14 bases between the two ends. About this clone itself: Its target is unknown.

Amplification used 60 Vbeta primers and 13 Jbeta primers. This table comes from immunoSEQ multiplex PCR, and its TCRdb copy is limited to in-frame clones, with some not included. The table lists 150,000 to 200,000 clones, around 75% of them singletons. Sequenced input: PBMCs. This TCR was sampled from a woman aged 50 to 60 in good health and CMV-seronegative. The chain recombines TRBV27 with TRBJ1-2, with D possibly being TRBD1 (5 bases). The CDR3 sequence: CASSQGAPTNYGYTF. The CDR3 nucleotides are TGTGCCAGCAGCCAGGGTGCCCCCACTAACTATGGCTACACCTTC.